This T cell receptor beta chain was retrieved from a study of T cell responses to AZD1222 COVID-19 vaccine. The study's findings and limits: The repertoires were collected only after the peak T cell response.

A note on this clone: What it binds is not known.

Some clones are missing from TCRdb's copy, which holds only in-frame ones; the method was immunoSEQ multiplex PCR. This sample has approximately 44,000 clones; about 78% occur once, and the top ten carry 3% to 5%. The sequencing used peripheral blood, collected on day 0 of AZD1222 vaccination. The sequence derives from an adult in good health.

The CDR3 region has the DNA TGTGCCAGCAGCTTAGTAATAGGGTTGGGGACACCATCCTATAATTCACCCCTCCACTTT. This sequence encodes CASSLVIGLGTPSYNSPLHF. The rearrangement uses TRBV11-3 and TRBJ1-6; the D gene is possibly TRBD1 (6 bases). With 1 base removed from V and 1 base from J, the gap between germline ends came to 20 bases. This CDR3 is 20 amino acids long. In germline, CDR1 is SGHNT, CDR2 YENEEA.